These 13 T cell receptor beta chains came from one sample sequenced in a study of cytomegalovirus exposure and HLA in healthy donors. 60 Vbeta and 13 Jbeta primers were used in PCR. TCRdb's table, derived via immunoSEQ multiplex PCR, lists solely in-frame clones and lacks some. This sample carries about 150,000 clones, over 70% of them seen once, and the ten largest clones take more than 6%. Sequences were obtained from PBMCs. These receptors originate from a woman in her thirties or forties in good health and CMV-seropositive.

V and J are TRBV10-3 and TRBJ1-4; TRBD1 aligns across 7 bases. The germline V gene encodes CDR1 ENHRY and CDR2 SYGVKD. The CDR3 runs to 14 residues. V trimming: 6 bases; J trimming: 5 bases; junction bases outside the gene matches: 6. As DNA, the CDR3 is TGTGCCATCAGGGCCGGGACAGAAAATGAAAAACTGTTTTTT. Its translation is CAIRAGTENEKLFF.

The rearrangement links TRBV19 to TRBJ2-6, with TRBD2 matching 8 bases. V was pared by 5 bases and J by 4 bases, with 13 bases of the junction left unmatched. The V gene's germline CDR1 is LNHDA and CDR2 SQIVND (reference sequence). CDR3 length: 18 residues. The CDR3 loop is CASSATGTRGSGANVLTF. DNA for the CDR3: TGTGCCAGTAGTGCCACCGGGACTAGGGGGTCAGGGGCCAACGTCCTGACTTTC.

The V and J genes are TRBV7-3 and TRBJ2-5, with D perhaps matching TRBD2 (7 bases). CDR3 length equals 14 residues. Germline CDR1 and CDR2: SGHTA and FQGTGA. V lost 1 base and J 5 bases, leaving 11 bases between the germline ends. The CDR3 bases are TGTGCCAGCAGCTTAAGGGGGGGGCCGGAGACCCAGTACTTC. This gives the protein CASSLRGGPETQYF.

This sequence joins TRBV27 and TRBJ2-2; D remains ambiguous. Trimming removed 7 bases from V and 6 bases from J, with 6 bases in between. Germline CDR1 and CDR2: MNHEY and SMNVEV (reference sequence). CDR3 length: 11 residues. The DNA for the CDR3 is TGTGCCAGCACCGCGTCCGGGGAGCTGTTTTTT. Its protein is CASTASGELFF.

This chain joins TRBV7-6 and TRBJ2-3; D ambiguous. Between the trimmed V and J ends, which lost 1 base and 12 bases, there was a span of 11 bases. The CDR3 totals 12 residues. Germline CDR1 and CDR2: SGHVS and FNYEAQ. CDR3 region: CASSLDLRSQYF. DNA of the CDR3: TGTGCCAGCAGCTTAGATTTGAGGAGTCAGTATTTT.

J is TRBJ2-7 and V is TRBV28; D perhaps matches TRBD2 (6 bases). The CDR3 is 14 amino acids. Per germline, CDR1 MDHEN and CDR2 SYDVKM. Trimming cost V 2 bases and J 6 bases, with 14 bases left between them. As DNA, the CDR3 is TGTGCCAGCAGTTTACGGGGGTTGGGACGCGAGCAGTACTTC. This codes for CASSLRGLGREQYF.

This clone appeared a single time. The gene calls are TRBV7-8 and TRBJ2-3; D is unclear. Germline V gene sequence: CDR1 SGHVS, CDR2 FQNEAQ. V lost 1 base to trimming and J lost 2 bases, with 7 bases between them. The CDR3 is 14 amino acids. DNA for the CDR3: TGTGCCAGCAGCTTAGTGCGCATCACAGATACGCAGTATTTT. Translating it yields CASSLVRITDTQYF.

DNA for the CDR3: TGTGCCAGCAGTTATACTTCGCGTAAGGAGCAGTTCTTC. Encoded protein: CASSYTSRKEQFF. The chain joins TRBV6-6 to TRBJ2-1, with D unresolved. V lost 3 bases and J 10 bases, leaving 13 bases between the germline ends. The CDR3 runs 13 residues. The germline CDR1 and CDR2 sequences are MNHNY and SVGAGI (reference sequence).

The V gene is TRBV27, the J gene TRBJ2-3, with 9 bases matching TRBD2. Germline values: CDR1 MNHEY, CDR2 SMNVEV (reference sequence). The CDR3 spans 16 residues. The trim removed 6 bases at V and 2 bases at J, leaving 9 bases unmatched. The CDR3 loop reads CASRLSGGRHTDTQYF. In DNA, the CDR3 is TGTGCCAGCAGACTAAGCGGGGGGCGTCACACAGATACGCAGTATTTT.

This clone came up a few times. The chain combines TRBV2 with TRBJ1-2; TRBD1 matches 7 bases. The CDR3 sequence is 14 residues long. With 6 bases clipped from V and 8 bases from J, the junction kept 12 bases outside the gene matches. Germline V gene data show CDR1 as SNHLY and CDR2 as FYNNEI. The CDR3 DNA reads TGTGCCAGCAGCCAGACAGGGAGAAGTAGCGGCTACACCTTC. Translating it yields CASSQTGRSSGYTF.

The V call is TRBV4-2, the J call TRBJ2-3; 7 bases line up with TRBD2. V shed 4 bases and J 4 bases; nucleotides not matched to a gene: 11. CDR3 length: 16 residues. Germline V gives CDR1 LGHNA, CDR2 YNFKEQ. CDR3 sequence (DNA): TGTGCCAGCAGCCTCGGATCGCGGGGGAGGGCAGATACGCAGTATTTT. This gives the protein CASSLGSRGRADTQYF.

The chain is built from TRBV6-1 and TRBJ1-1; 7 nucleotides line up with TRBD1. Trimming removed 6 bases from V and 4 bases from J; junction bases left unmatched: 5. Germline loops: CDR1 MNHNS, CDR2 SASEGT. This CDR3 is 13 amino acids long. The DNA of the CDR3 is TGTGCCAGCAGGACAGGGTTAATCACTGAAGCTTTCTTT. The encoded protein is CASRTGLITEAFF.

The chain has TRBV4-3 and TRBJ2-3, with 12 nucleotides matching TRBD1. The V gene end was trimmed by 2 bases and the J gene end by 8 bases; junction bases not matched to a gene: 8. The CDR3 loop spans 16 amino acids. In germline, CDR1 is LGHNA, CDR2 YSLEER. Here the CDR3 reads CASSQRDRGLRSTQYF. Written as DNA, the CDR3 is TGCGCCAGCAGCCAACGGGACAGGGGGCTCCGGAGTACGCAGTATTTT.